Listed here are 27 T cell receptor beta chains from one sample, sequenced in a study of beta chain features in type 1 diabetes. Study-wide results and limits: Researchers report that Type 1 diabetes patients had moderately but significantly shorter TCRB CDR3s across all four CD4+ subsets.

As every portion of the isolated RNA was reverse transcribed, the sequencing read expressed TCRB transcripts. Assay: immunoSEQ multiplex PCR; the TCRdb copy retains only in-frame clones and omits some. The repertoire holds around 130,000 clones, with 7% to 10% as singletons. Antigen specificity for these receptors is unknown. Specimen: central memory CD4+ T cells from blood. Receptors were obtained from a man aged 30 to 39 with type 1 diabetes.

The V and J genes are TRBV2 and TRBJ2-5; 12 bases line up with TRBD2. V was clipped by 5 bases and J by 5 bases; unmatched bases: 6. The CDR3 totals 15 residues. CDR1 is SNHLY, CDR2 FYNNEI, per germline. In DNA, the CDR3 is TGTGCCAGCAGTTTCCTAGCGGGGGGGTCGGAGACCCAGTACTTC. Translated, it gives CASSFLAGGSETQYF.

This clone has at least ten counts. This chain connects TRBV7-2 to TRBJ2-1, with D possibly matching TRBD1 (6 bases). The CDR3 contains 15 residues. Trimming took off 1 base at V and 6 bases at J, with 13 bases between the two ends. Germline V gives CDR1 SGHTA, CDR2 FQGNSA. This CDR3 reads CASSLGGGAVNEQFF. CDR3 nucleotides: TGTGCCAGCAGCTTAGGTGGGGGCGCGGTCAATGAGCAGTTCTTC.

V and J are TRBV27 and TRBJ2-5; a weak D match, TRBD2 (7 bases). Trimming removed 6 bases at V and 7 bases at J, with 24 bases between. The CDR3 is made up of 16 amino acids. Germline values: CDR1 MNHEY, CDR2 SMNVEV (reference sequence). The CDR3 bases are TGTGCCAGCAGGATGGGACGGGGGGCCGGAGTGGGGACCCAGTACTTC. The encoded protein is CASRMGRGAGVGTQYF.

This clone was detected a few times. The gene calls are TRBV19 and TRBJ2-4; D possibly corresponds to TRBD1 (5 bases). The CDR3 totals 14 residues. Trimming stripped 7 bases from V and 0 bases from J, with 10 bases between. CDR1 is LNHDA and CDR2 is SQIVND in the germline V gene (reference sequence). CDR3 bases: TGTGCCAGTACCGACAGCCCAGCCAAAAACATTCAGTACTTC. Residues: CASTDSPAKNIQYF.

This clone was counted a few times. The CDR3 protein is CASRSGSGADTQYF. Here the CDR3 DNA reads TGTGCCAGCAGATCGGGGTCGGGAGCAGATACGCAGTATTTT. The rearrangement joins TRBV7-9 to TRBJ2-3; D is possibly TRBD2 (6 bases). The CDR3 runs to 14 residues. V was cut by 6 bases and J by 4 bases, with 14 bases left in between. The V gene's germline CDR1 is SEHNR and CDR2 FQNEAQ (reference sequence).

The sample holds a few counts of this clone. The genes are TRBV11-3 and TRBJ2-3, with TRBD2 matching over 9 bases. V lost 5 bases to trimming and J lost 6 bases; unmatched junction nucleotides: 12. The CDR3 loop spans 16 amino acids. Germline CDR1 reads SGHNT; CDR2 reads YENEEA. CDR3 bases: TGTGCCAGCAGCCCCCGAGCAGCGGGGGGTAGCGATACGCAGTATTTT. It translates to CASSPRAAGGSDTQYF.

The V and J genes are TRBV15 and TRBJ1-2; 7 nucleotides line up with TRBD1. Germline V gives CDR1 LNHNV, CDR2 YYDKDF (reference sequence). The length of the CDR3 is 15 residues. Trimming removed 3 bases from V and 8 bases from J; junction bases left unmatched: 12. CDR3 amino acids: CATSRATGRGEGYTF. The CDR3 coding sequence is TGTGCCACCAGCAGGGCGACAGGGAGAGGAGAAGGCTACACCTTC.

This clone was observed a handful of times. This chain links TRBV2 with TRBJ2-2; the match to TRBD1 covers 8 bases. The CDR3 has 15 amino acids. After removal of 4 bases from V and 2 bases from J, the junction contained 3 bases not matched to a gene. CDR1 is SNHLY, CDR2 FYNNEI, per germline. The CDR3 nucleotides are TGTGCCAGCAGTGGACAGGGGAGAAACACCGGGGAGCTGTTTTTT. Its translation is CASSGQGRNTGELFF.

The chain links TRBV7-2 to TRBJ2-7, with 7 bases aligning to TRBD2. CDR3 length: 12 amino acids. Germline lookup yields CDR1 SGHTA and CDR2 FQGNSA. J was trimmed by 7 bases and V by 0 bases; bases with no gene match: 0. The CDR3 loop reads CASSLARGEQYF. The CDR3 region has the DNA TGTGCCAGCAGCTTAGCGCGGGGGGAGCAGTACTTC.

The sample holds a few counts of this clone. The chain joins TRBV4-1 to TRBJ2-7; weak D call: TRBD1 (6 bases). V was trimmed by 4 bases and J by 2 bases, leaving 12 bases between them. The CDR3 loop spans 14 amino acids. Germline V CDR1 and CDR2: MGHRA, YSYEKL. The CDR3, as DNA: TGCGCCAGCAGCCTCCAGACAGGAACCTACGAGCAGTACTTC. Residues: CASSLQTGTYEQYF.

A few counts support this clone. The rearrangement links TRBV5-6 to TRBJ2-3, with D uncertain. The germline V gene encodes CDR1 SGHDT and CDR2 YYEEEE. Trimming pared 3 bases from V and 4 bases from J, leaving 12 bases between. The CDR3 runs to 14 residues. In nucleotides, the CDR3 is TGTGCCAGCAGCTCAGGTCTCCCCCCAGATACGCAGTATTTT. It encodes CASSSGLPPDTQYF.

The V call is TRBV7-3, the J call TRBJ2-3; D unclear. Trimming removed 2 bases from V and 6 bases from J, with 9 bases in between. In germline, CDR1 is SGHTA, CDR2 FQGTGA. This CDR3 region has 13 residues. The CDR3: CASSLSLQDTQYF. As DNA, the CDR3 is TGTGCCAGCAGCTTATCCCTTCAGGATACGCAGTATTTT.

This clone was found a few times. The CDR3 nucleotides are TGCAGTGCGGGTCGAACCGGGGGGCAGTTCTTC. Amino acid sequence: CSAGRTGGQFF. The chain couples TRBV20-1 to TRBJ2-1; D may be TRBD2 (6 bases). The length of the CDR3 is 11 residues. Germline V CDR1 and CDR2: DFQATT, SNEGSKA (reference sequence). Trimming shortened V by 6 bases and J by 12 bases, and 15 bases separated the two germline ends.

This clone appeared a few times. The chain joins TRBV5-6 to TRBJ2-3, with 8 bases that match TRBD1. Germline V gives CDR1 SGHDT, CDR2 YYEEEE. The CDR3 runs 14 residues. V lost 3 bases and J lost 5; bases outside the gene matches: 5. The CDR3 reads CASSSTGEGDTQYF. In DNA, the CDR3 is TGTGCCAGCAGCTCGACAGGGGAAGGAGATACGCAGTATTTT.

This clone has only a few counts. The V call is TRBV6-6, the J call TRBJ1-6; the D is unclear. V shed 5 bases and J shed 8 bases, with 16 bases lying between them. The CDR3 has 15 amino acids. Looked up from germline, CDR1 is MNHNY and CDR2 is SVGAGI (reference sequence). The CDR3 region has the DNA TGTGCCAGCAGTCCCCCGGGGTACGGTGATTCACCCCTCCACTTT. Amino acid sequence: CASSPPGYGDSPLHF.

The chain recombines TRBV6-5 with TRBJ2-3; D may be TRBD2 (5 bases). The V and J ends lost 5 bases and 4 bases respectively, with 16 bases between them. The V gene's germline CDR1 is MNHEY and CDR2 SVGAGI. The CDR3 sequence is 15 residues long. The CDR3 region is CASSKREGGADTQYF. The CDR3 DNA follows: TGTGCCAGCAGTAAACGGGAAGGTGGGGCAGATACGCAGTATTTT.

CDR3 residues: CAISDGTAGNTIYF. The CDR3 nucleotides are TGTGCCATCAGTGATGGGACAGCGGGAAACACCATATATTTT. This rearrangement joins TRBV10-3 to TRBJ1-3; 7 nucleotides line up with TRBD1. The CDR3 runs 14 residues. CDR1 and CDR2 (germline): ENHRY, SYGVKD. The trim removed 3 bases at V and 4 bases at J, leaving 3 bases unmatched.

This clone has more than one count but fewer than ten. The rearrangement uses TRBV18 and TRBJ1-1; D is perhaps TRBD1 (5 bases). The length of the CDR3 is 13 residues. Trimming took off 3 bases at V and 7 bases at J, with 12 bases between the two ends. In germline, CDR1 is KGHSH, CDR2 LQKENI. As DNA, the CDR3 is TGTGCCAGCTCACCCTCTCCAACAGGTGAAGCTTTCTTT. Translation: CASSPSPTGEAFF.

This clone was counted a few times. The chain joins TRBV29-1 to TRBJ1-5; 9 bases fit TRBD1. Per the germline V gene, CDR1 is SQVTM and CDR2 is ANQGSEA. The junction had 4 bases not matched to a gene; V was cut back by 6 bases and J by 4 bases. This CDR3 has 13 amino acids. CDR3 sequence reads: CSVAGTGNQPQHF. The CDR3 coding sequence is TGCAGCGTAGCCGGGACAGGGAATCAGCCCCAGCATTTT.

On this clone itself: Because it lacks the conserved phenylalanine or tryptophan at the end, this CDR3 is likely a read error. The DNA is omitted, as the CDR3 cannot be located on it reliably, and the CDR3 follows TCRdb's listing. The V and J genes are TRBV7-9 and TRBJ1-1. The length of the CDR3 is 13 amino acids, counting both ends. CDR1 is SEHNR and CDR2 is FQNEAQ in the germline V gene (reference sequence). Here the CDR3 reads CASSLGDGGLKGS.

This chain joins TRBV18 and TRBJ1-2, with a tentative D call TRBD1 (5 bases). Germline V CDR1 and CDR2: KGHSH, LQKENI. The ends were cut back, 5 bases at V and 8 bases at J, with 21 bases in the middle. The CDR3 extends over 15 amino acids. The CDR3 loop is CASSSLTDTRGGYTF. The CDR3 DNA reads as TGTGCCAGCTCATCACTTACTGACACCCGGGGGGGCTACACCTTC.

The V gene is TRBV14, the J gene TRBJ2-7, with TRBD2 matching 9 bases. J was trimmed by 3 bases and V by 2 bases; bases with no gene match: 5. The CDR3 is 15 amino acids. The germline V gene encodes CDR1 SGHDN and CDR2 FVKESK. CDR3 residues: CASSQSPSGVYEQYF. The CDR3 DNA reads as TGTGCCAGCAGCCAATCCCCTAGCGGGGTCTACGAGCAGTACTTC.

This clone has just a few counts. The rearrangement joins TRBV10-3 to TRBJ2-5, with 8 bases aligning to TRBD1. This CDR3 comprises 16 residues. Germline V gives CDR1 ENHRY, CDR2 SYGVKD. After removal of 5 bases from V and 5 bases from J, the junction contained 13 bases not matched to a gene. In nucleotides, the CDR3 is TGTGCCATCAGTCCTCCGGACAGGGCCCTGGGGGAGACCCAGTACTTC. Translated, it gives CAISPPDRALGETQYF.

The gene calls are TRBV4-1 and TRBJ1-5; 10 bases align to TRBD1. Germline lookup yields CDR1 MGHRA and CDR2 YSYEKL. This CDR3 comprises 17 residues. V trimming: 1 base; J trimming: 8 bases; junction bases outside the gene matches: 11. CDR3 residues: CASSQGTGGSGREPQHF. The CDR3 DNA reads as TGCGCCAGCAGCCAAGGGACAGGGGGGTCCGGGAGGGAGCCCCAGCATTTT.

This clone turned up a few times. This rearrangement joins TRBV7-2 to TRBJ1-6; 10 bases match TRBD1. Per germline, CDR1 SGHTA and CDR2 FQGNSA. This CDR3 spans 16 amino acids. V gave up 5 bases and J gave up 5 bases; unmatched junction bases: 6. CDR3 loop: CASSQRQGADNSPLHF. The DNA of the CDR3 is TGTGCCAGCAGCCAGCGACAGGGGGCGGATAATTCACCCCTCCACTTT.

This chain links TRBV4-1 with TRBJ2-1, with TRBD1 as a possible D gene (6 bases). This CDR3 has 13 residues. Trimming shortened V by 4 bases and J by 4 bases, and 8 bases separated the two germline ends. The germline CDR1 and CDR2 sequences are MGHRA and YSYEKL. The CDR3 region is CASSRGGYNEQFF. The CDR3 nucleotides are TGCGCCAGCAGCCGAGGGGGTTACAATGAGCAGTTCTTC.

The chain employs TRBV30 and TRBJ1-4, with D unclear. Trimming took off 0 bases at V and 4 bases at J, with 6 bases between the two ends. This CDR3 region has 13 residues. The germline CDR1 and CDR2 sequences are GTSNPN and SVGIG (reference sequence). CDR3 nucleotides: TGTGCCTGGAGTGTGTCAATTAATGAAAAACTGTTTTTT. Translating gives CAWSVSINEKLFF.